This section outlines one T cell receptor beta chain sequence together with its context. This specimen comes from a study of blood T cell repertoires in COVID-19. Study details: COVID-19 samples, acute and convalescent, were from the United States, Italy and Spain. In each case, the material was cDNA or gDNA derived from T cells, B-cell-depleted T cells, or PBMCs.

V lost 9 bases and J 3 bases, leaving 9 bases between the germline ends. The CDR3 sequence is 12 residues long. Methods used by the authors: Amplification from reference gene primers served as the basis for estimated nucleated cell counts. Data came from immunoSEQ multiplex PCR; TCRdb stores just in-frame clones and leaves some out. V, J and clone size are those of that table, while D and trimming were read from the DNA. The sample carries over 85,000 clones, around 87% recorded once. This sequence joins TRBV12-3 or TRBV12-4 and TRBJ1-5; D remains unclear. The specimen sequenced was peripheral blood. This TCR was recovered from a human donor in a cohort sampled during active COVID-19. CDR3 region: CASQVNNQPQHF. Here the CDR3 DNA reads TGTGCCAGTCAGGTAAACAATCAGCCCCAGCATTTT.